The 20 T cell receptor beta chains listed next were all sequenced from one sample in a study of breast tumors, draining lymph nodes, adjacent tissues (dated by TCRdb to about 2016). Libraries were made using multiplex PCR. The instrument given in TCRdb is Illumina HiSeq 2000. TCRdb reran the public reads through fastp at Q25 and MiXCR, keeping productive beta chains. Each CDR3 protein gets just one entry, which takes the most common genes and DNA from the rows behind it. For this sample there are approximately 190,000 distinct CDR3 sequences; around 29% appear just once. The ten most abundant clones make up about 4.3% of the sample. Lymph node samples were obtained from the axillary draining lymph nodes of breast cancer patients. Sequencing input: axillary lymph node tissue. The source of these receptors is a female donor with breast cancer. Some clones in this sample may be carry-over from other donors' samples.

This clonotype was seen more than once but under ten times. A single base separates this from a much larger clone, so it may be a read error. The V and J genes are TRBV7-2 and TRBJ2-3; D is possibly TRBD2 (6 bases). CDR3 size: 18 residues. Per the germline V gene, CDR1 is SGHTA and CDR2 is FQGNSA. CDR3 region: CASSLRGGLAASTHTQYF. As DNA, the CDR3 is TGTGCCAGCAGCTTACGCGGCGGGTTAGCGGCTAGCACACATACGCAGTATTTT.

This clonotype was seen more than once but under ten times. The chain links TRBV29-1 to TRBJ1-1; D is perhaps TRBD1 (5 bases). The V end lost 5 bases, the J end lost 1 base, and 11 bases lay between the germline ends. The germline gives CDR1 SQVTM, CDR2 ANQGSEA. There are 13 residues in the CDR3. The DNA of the CDR3 is TGCAGCGTTCGAGGGGTGGCGAACACTGAAGCTTTCTTT. It codes for CSVRGVANTEAFF.

This clonotype was counted ten times or more. This chain uses TRBV20-1 with TRBJ2-2; 8 bases align to TRBD2. Looked up from germline, CDR1 is DFQATT and CDR2 is SNEGSKA (reference sequence). Germline trimming cut 1 base from V and 6 bases from J; bases unmatched to any gene: 10. There are 16 residues in the CDR3. The CDR3 coding sequence is TGCAGTGCTAGAGCATCCGAGCGGGAGAAAGCCGGGGAGCTGTTTTTT. Residues: CSARASEREKAGELFF.

As to this clonotype: This could be a read error, since a much larger clone is one nucleotide away. This chain connects TRBV6-6 to TRBJ1-2; no reliable D call. The CDR3 consists of 15 residues. The V end lost 5 bases, the J end lost 4 bases, and 17 bases lay between the germline ends. CDR1 and CDR2 from the germline V gene are MNHNY and SVGAGI (reference sequence). CDR3 sequence (DNA): TGTGCCAGCAGTCAAGAGGCCAGGTCCCTCTATGGCTACACCTTC. It specifies CASSQEARSLYGYTF.

This clonotype was counted a few times. The chain links TRBV30 to TRBJ1-1, with TRBD1 identical over 7 bases. The V segment lost 7 bases and the J segment 6 bases; nucleotides outside the gene matches: 11. The V gene's germline CDR1 is GTSNPN and CDR2 SVGIG (reference sequence). The CDR3 loop spans 13 amino acids. DNA of the CDR3: TGTGCCTCCCGACAGGGTCGAGACGCTGAAGCTTTCTTT. As protein: CASRQGRDAEAFF.

This clonotype showed up just a few times. The rearrangement links TRBV28 to TRBJ2-7; D is unresolved. V lost 5 bases, J lost 0 bases, and 14 bases lay in between. This CDR3 is built from 15 residues. CDR1 is MDHEN, CDR2 SYDVKM, per germline. DNA of the CDR3: TGTGCCAGCAGTCCCCAGCCTCCAAGCTCCTACGAGCAGTACTTC. It translates to CASSPQPPSSYEQYF.

Of note for this clonotype: A clone one base away is much larger, so this may be a read error. The V gene is TRBV3-1, the J gene TRBJ1-5; D is uncertain. Germline CDR1 reads LGHDT; CDR2 reads YNNKEL (reference sequence). Trimming shortened V by 1 base and J by 0 bases, and 10 bases separated the two germline ends. This CDR3 comprises 16 residues. CDR3: CASSQGTVISNQPQHF. The CDR3 coding sequence is TGTGCCAGCAGCCAAGGTACCGTGATTAGCAATCAGCCCCAGCATTTT.

This clonotype was observed at least ten times. V gene TRBV5-4 combines with J gene TRBJ2-5, with TRBD1 identical over 9 bases. Germline loops: CDR1 SGHNT, CDR2 YYREEE (reference sequence). This CDR3 spans 14 amino acids. Losses at the gene ends were 5 bases for V and 3 bases for J; bases not matched to a gene: 5. The CDR3 loop reads CASRRRQGEETQYF. In nucleotides, the CDR3 is TGTGCCAGCAGGAGGAGACAGGGGGAAGAGACCCAGTACTTC.

This clonotype was seen at least ten times. The V call is TRBV19, the J call TRBJ1-2; D is undetermined. The CDR3 has 13 amino acids. V was shortened by 3 bases and J by 2 bases, with 7 bases between the two germline ends. Germline V CDR1 and CDR2: LNHDA, SQIVND (reference sequence). CDR3 amino acids: CASSIGGNYGYTF. CDR3 nucleotides: TGTGCCAGTAGTATTGGAGGGAACTATGGCTACACCTTC.

Concerning this clonotype itself: A much larger clone lies a single base off, so this may be a read error. The chain links TRBV5-6 to TRBJ2-7; 11 bases line up with TRBD1. Losses at the gene ends were 1 base for V and 5 bases for J; bases not matched to a gene: 2. The length of the CDR3 is 14 residues. Germline V gene sequence: CDR1 SGHDT, CDR2 YYEEEE. The CDR3 nucleotides are TGTGCCAGCAGCTTGAGGACAGGGGGCGACGAGCAGTACTTC. Translated, it gives CASSLRTGGDEQYF.

This clonotype was counted many times. The CDR3, as DNA: TGTGCCAGCAGCCAAGATGGGCTAGCGGGAGGTGAGCAGTTCTTC. It codes for CASSQDGLAGGEQFF. The chain carries TRBV14 and TRBJ2-1; 11 bases are shared with TRBD2. Per the germline V gene, CDR1 is SGHDN and CDR2 is FVKESK. CDR3 size: 15 residues. The V segment lost 0 bases and the J segment 9 bases; nucleotides outside the gene matches: 4.

The chain links TRBV2 to TRBJ1-2; D may be TRBD1 (5 bases). Per the germline V gene, CDR1 is SNHLY and CDR2 is FYNNEI. The V end was cut by 4 bases, the J end by 4 bases, with 13 bases between. The CDR3 is 14 residues long. For the CDR3, the DNA is TGTGCCAGCAGTGGGGGCAGGAGCAGCTATGGCTACACCTTC. It translates to CASSGGRSSYGYTF. The entire variable domain, with the rest obtained from reference TRBV2 and TRBJ1-2, is as follows: EPEVTQTPSHQVTQMGQEVILRCVPISNHLYFYWYRQILGQKVEFLVSFYNNEISEKSEIFDDQFSVERPDGSNFTLKIRSTKLEDSAMYFCASSGGRSSYGYTFGSGTRLTVV.

This clonotype was counted ten times or more. The chain couples TRBV19 to TRBJ1-6, with TRBD1 matching over 7 bases. CDR1 LNHDA and CDR2 SQIVND come from the germline V gene (reference sequence). With 10 bases clipped from V and 0 bases from J, the junction kept 6 bases outside the gene matches. The CDR3 extends over 15 amino acids. CDR3 protein: CATGQDSSYNSPLHF. The CDR3 nucleotides read TGTGCCACCGGACAGGACAGCTCCTATAATTCACCCCTCCACTTT. Drawing the rest from reference TRBV19 and TRBJ1-6, the complete variable domain is DGGITQSPKYLFRKEGQNVTLSCEQNLNHDAMYWYRQDPGQGLRLIYYSQIVNDFQKGDIAEGYSVSREKKESFPLTVTSAQKNPTAFYLCATGQDSSYNSPLHFGNGTRLTVT.

This clonotype was detected many times. V gene TRBV6-5 combines with J gene TRBJ2-7, with TRBD2 identical over 11 bases. With 5 bases clipped from V and 0 bases from J, the junction kept 3 bases outside the gene matches. CDR1 MNHEY and CDR2 SVGAGI come from the germline V gene. The CDR3 is 15 amino acids. The CDR3 bases are TGTGCCAGCAGTGCGGGACTAGCGGACTCCTACGAGCAGTACTTC. This codes for CASSAGLADSYEQYF.

This clonotype was counted at least ten times. It may be a read error: a sequence one base away is much more abundant. This chain joins TRBV7-9 and TRBJ2-5; TRBD1 matches 7 bases. The length of the CDR3 is 15 residues. Germline V gene sequence: CDR1 SEHNR, CDR2 FQNEAQ (reference sequence). The CDR3 here is CASSPRDSPQETQHF. The CDR3 DNA reads as TGTGCCAGCAGCCCCCGGGACAGCCCCCAAGAGACCCAGCACTTC. Variable domain in full (rest from reference TRBV7-9 and TRBJ2-5): DTGVSQNPRHKITKRGQNVTFRCDPISEHNRLYWYRQTLGQGPEFLTYFQNEAQLEKSRLLSDRFSAERPKGSFSTLEIQRTEQGDSAMYLCASSPRDSPQETQHFGPGTRLLVL.

The chain recombines TRBV29-1 with TRBJ2-1; D remains ambiguous. The CDR3 is made up of 12 amino acids. The V gene lost 8 bases and the J gene lost 10 bases, with 18 bases spanning the gap. The germline V gene encodes CDR1 SQVTM and CDR2 ANQGSEA. The CDR3 DNA reads TGCAGCTCACCACCGTCGAGCCTAGAGCAGTTCTTC. Residues: CSSPPSSLEQFF.

This clonotype occurred a few times. J is TRBJ2-2 and V is TRBV3-1; TRBD2 aligns across 8 bases. The J segment lost 2 bases and the V segment lost 4 bases, leaving 3 bases of the junction unmatched. Germline V gene data show CDR1 as LGHDT and CDR2 as YNNKEL (reference sequence). The CDR3 sequence is 15 residues long. In DNA form, the CDR3 reads TGTGCCAGCAGCCCCAGCGGGAGTAACACCGGGGAGCTGTTTTTT. This sequence encodes CASSPSGSNTGELFF.

In this sample, this clonotype turned up many times. V is TRBV24-1 and J is TRBJ2-1, with 10 positions matching TRBD2. V was pared by 4 bases and J by 4 bases, with 3 bases of the junction left unmatched. Germline values: CDR1 KGHDR, CDR2 SFDVKD. This CDR3 has 15 amino acids. For the CDR3, the DNA is TGTGCCACCAGTGACCGTAGCGGGAGGTACAATGAGCAGTTCTTC. This encodes CATSDRSGRYNEQFF.

This clonotype has ten or more counts. The gene calls are TRBV7-2 and TRBJ1-6, with D tentatively TRBD1 (5 bases). Germline-derived CDR1 and CDR2 are SGHTA and FQGNSA. CDR3 size: 16 residues. V was trimmed by 2 bases and J by 5 bases, leaving 13 bases between them. CDR3 region: CASSLTGGRDNSPLHF. In DNA form, the CDR3 reads TGTGCCAGCAGCTTAACGGGGGGACGGGATAATTCACCCCTCCACTTT.

With regard to this clonotype: It may be a read error: a sequence one base away is much more abundant. The final CDR3 position lacks the conserved phenylalanine or tryptophan, pointing to a likely read error. This rearrangement joins TRBV6-5 to TRBJ2-3; 9 bases match TRBD2. After removal of 5 bases from V and 7 bases from J, the junction contained 19 bases not matched to a gene. This CDR3 has 18 residues. CDR1 MNHEY and CDR2 SVGAGI come from the germline V gene. CDR3 sequence: CASSPIPSSGGLSYTQYY. CDR3 DNA sequence: TGTGCCAGCAGTCCCATCCCCTCAAGCGGGGGGCTTTCCTATACGCAGTATTAT.